This passage covers 15 T cell receptor beta chains from one sample sequenced in a study of metastatic and nonmetastatic thyroid tumors. TCRdb reassembled clones from the PCR reads with MiXCR. The data contain about 69,000 clones, 11% to 15% of them singletons. None of the patients had undergone any treatment ahead of thyroid surgery. The specimen sequenced was blood. These receptors were obtained from a male donor with papillary thyroid cancer or a benign thyroid nodule (not recorded which). Some clones in this sample may be carry-over from other donors' samples.

There are a few counts of this clone. The chain joins TRBV6-2 or TRBV6-3 to TRBJ2-5; no clear D gene. V lost 4 bases, J lost 5 bases, and 14 bases lay in between. The germline CDR1 and CDR2 sequences are MNHEY and SVGEGT. This CDR3 spans 14 amino acids. This CDR3 reads CASSSSSCVETQYF. As DNA, the CDR3 is TGTGCCAGCAGTTCCTCGTCATGTGTGGAGACCCAGTACTTC.

The chain is built from TRBV5-1 and TRBJ1-2, with a weak D call TRBD1 (6 bases). Germline values: CDR1 SGHRS, CDR2 YFSETQ. Deletions cut 0 bases from V and 8 bases from J, with 14 bases between. The CDR3 length is 14 residues. The CDR3 DNA is TGCGCCAGCAGCTTGGAAGGGGACATAGGAGGCTACACCTTC. Translating it yields CASSLEGDIGGYTF.

This clone has ten or more counts. The chain carries TRBV3-1 and TRBJ2-5; D remains ambiguous. The CDR3 runs to 15 residues. Trimming removed 1 base at V and 2 bases at J, with 11 bases between. In germline, CDR1 is LGHDT, CDR2 YNNKEL (reference sequence). The CDR3 reads CASSQGWLKQETQYF. The DNA for the CDR3 is TGTGCCAGCAGCCAAGGATGGCTCAAACAAGAGACCCAGTACTTC.

This clone occurred many times. The rearrangement uses TRBV18 and TRBJ2-7, with D tentatively TRBD1 (5 bases). The V gene lost 2 bases and the J gene lost 9 bases, with 11 bases spanning the gap. Looked up from germline, CDR1 is KGHSH and CDR2 is LQKENI. The CDR3 sequence is 12 residues long. DNA for the CDR3: TGTGCCAGCTCACCAACAGGACACGGGCAGTACTTC. Translating gives CASSPTGHGQYF. Combining the CDR3 with reference TRBV18 and TRBJ2-7 gives the whole variable domain NAGVMQNPRHLVRRRGQEARLRCSPMKGHSHVYWYRQLPEEGLKFMVYLQKENIIDESGMPKERFSAEFPKEGPSILRIQQVVRGDSAAYFCASSPTGHGQYFGPGTRLTVT.

This clone was observed many times. V and J are TRBV2 and TRBJ1-2, with 11 bases matching TRBD1. Germline trimming cut 6 bases from V and 6 bases from J; bases unmatched to any gene: 6. This CDR3 spans 14 amino acids. CDR1 is SNHLY and CDR2 is FYNNEI in the germline V gene. Here the CDR3 DNA reads TGTGCCAGCAGCTTTGGACAGGGGGCGGATGGCTACACCTTC. Translating gives CASSFGQGADGYTF.

This clone was counted ten times or more. This chain links TRBV7-6 with TRBJ2-2; D possibly corresponds to TRBD2 (6 bases). Germline V gene lookup returns CDR1 SGHVS and CDR2 FNYEAQ. CDR3 length equals 16 residues. With 10 bases removed from V and 1 base from J, the gap between germline ends came to 19 bases. DNA for the CDR3: TGTGCCACCTCTTGGGGGGACTCACGGAACACCGGGGAGCTGTTTTTT. Its translation: CATSWGDSRNTGELFF.

This clone was found many times. The chain uses TRBV6-1 and TRBJ2-6; D perhaps matches TRBD1 (6 bases). V was cut by 5 bases and J by 0 bases, with 14 bases left in between. The CDR3 is 17 residues long. Germline CDR1 and CDR2: MNHNS and SASEGT. The CDR3 region has the DNA TGTGCCAGCAGTTTAGCAGGGGATAGCTCTGGGGCCAACGTCCTGACTTTC. As protein: CASSLAGDSSGANVLTF.

This clone was picked up a small number of times. The chain has TRBV6-1 and TRBJ1-6; 8 nucleotides line up with TRBD1. Per the germline V gene, CDR1 is MNHNS and CDR2 is SASEGT. The CDR3 has 15 amino acids. The V and J ends lost 5 bases and 10 bases, in that order; junction bases with no gene match: 10. The DNA for the CDR3 is TGTGCCAGCAGTCCCACCGGGACAGGCAAGTCACCCCTCCACTTT. This translates into CASSPTGTGKSPLHF.

This clone was recorded many times. The V call is TRBV6-1, the J call TRBJ2-7; tentatively, D is TRBD1 (6 bases). CDR1 is MNHNS, CDR2 SASEGT, per germline. The germline V and J ends were trimmed by 5 bases and 4 bases, with 15 bases remaining between them. The CDR3 consists of 14 residues. CDR3 DNA sequence: TGTGCCAGCAGTCATCCGAACAGGGCGTACGAGCAGTACTTC. It codes for CASSHPNRAYEQYF.

This clone was counted at least ten times. The chain uses TRBV9 and TRBJ1-6; no clear D gene. Germline CDR1 is SGDLS and CDR2 is YYNGEE. V lost 0 bases and J lost 0, with 7 bases in between. This CDR3 is built from 16 residues. CDR3 residues: CASSVVESSYNSPLHF. In DNA form, the CDR3 reads TGTGCCAGCAGCGTAGTGGAGAGCTCCTATAATTCACCCCTCCACTTT.

This clone was seen many times. This may be a read error, as it is one base from a much larger clone. Other DNA sequences in this specimen translate into the identical CDR3. The CDR3 DNA sequence: TGTGCCAGCACCTCCGGGGGGAGGATCTTGGCGGATACGCAGTATTTT. Its protein is CASTSGGRILADTQYF. The chain links TRBV6-1 to TRBJ2-3, with 7 bases aligning to TRBD2. The junction had 16 bases not matched to a gene; V was cut back by 7 bases and J by 6 bases. Germline V CDR1 and CDR2: MNHNS, SASEGT. This CDR3 is 16 amino acids long.

This clone was counted many times. The chain uses TRBV19 and TRBJ2-3, with D possibly matching TRBD2 (6 bases). Germline V gives CDR1 LNHDA, CDR2 SQIVND (reference sequence). The CDR3 is 16 amino acids. V gave up 7 bases and J gave up 2 bases, with 19 bases separating them. The chain's CDR3 is CASMMWGEPLTDTQYF. DNA for the CDR3: TGTGCCAGTATGATGTGGGGGGAACCTCTCACAGATACGCAGTATTTT.

As concerns this clone: Germline and junction disagree at one end, which may indicate a read error. The genes are TRBV6-1 and TRBJ2-2; TRBD1 agrees at 7 bases. The CDR3 spans 15 residues. The germline gives CDR1 MNHNS, CDR2 SASEGT. The CDR3 is CASTRSQGLTGELFF. The CDR3 bases are TGTGCCAGCACGCGGTCACAGGGGCTTACCGGTGAGCTGTTTTTT.

Note on this clone: Germline is not matched at one junction end, which may reflect a read error. The rearrangement uses TRBV20-1 and TRBJ2-3; D is perhaps TRBD2 (6 bases). CDR3 size: 15 residues. Germline V CDR1 and CDR2: DFQATT, SNEGSKA (reference sequence). CDR3 coding DNA: TGCAGTGCTAGGGGAACTTATAGCGGCACAGGTACGCAGTATTTT. It is translated as CSARGTYSGTGTQYF.

This clone showed up just a few times. A much bigger clone sits one base away, suggesting this may be a read error. The chain employs TRBV5-4 and TRBJ1-1, with 7 bases identical to TRBD1. This CDR3 spans 15 amino acids. Germline-derived CDR1 and CDR2 are SGHNT and YYREEE (reference sequence). The CDR3 region has the DNA TGTGCCAGCAGCTTTAGACAGGGACTGAACACTGGAGCTTTCTTT. Protein: CASSFRQGLNTGAFF.